This T cell receptor (beta chain) was captured in a study of blood T cell repertoires in COVID-19. Study in general: Researchers got acute and convalescent COVID-19 samples from the United States, Italy and Spain. T cells, B-cell-depleted T cells, or PBMCs supplied cDNA or gDNA.

The V end lost 5 bases, the J end lost 0 bases, and 13 bases lay between the germline ends. This CDR3 has 14 residues. The germline gives CDR1 GTSNPN, CDR2 SVGIG (reference sequence). This clone was seen only once. As handled by the study authors: Counts of nucleated cells, estimated from reference gene primer amplification, were obtained. TCRdb's table, derived via immunoSEQ multiplex PCR, lists solely in-frame clones and lacks some. V and J calls and clone size are as listed in that table; D and trimming were resolved from the DNA. The table shows roughly 250,000 clones, with roughly three quarters occurring only once.

Material for sequencing was peripheral blood. This chain connects TRBV30 to TRBJ1-2, with D possibly TRBD1 on 6 matching bases. The source of this sequence is a woman aged 40 to 50 with active or convalescent COVID-19. CDR3 residues: CAWEGQSTNYGYTF. CDR3 nucleotide sequence: TGTGCCTGGGAAGGACAGTCAACTAACTATGGCTACACCTTC.